These 18 T cell receptor beta chains were all obtained from the same sample, sequenced in a study of OX40 agonist ivuxolimab in advanced cancers. Only in-frame clones appear in the TCRdb table, and some are missing; sequencing was by immunoSEQ multiplex PCR. The profile shows about 54,000 clones, approximately 75% of them singletons. The sequences come from CD4+ or CD8+ T cells sorted from blood, collected in a trial of the OX40 agonist ivuxolimab. These receptors all stem from an adult with an advanced solid tumor such as melanoma, head and neck, liver or kidney cancer.

This chain connects TRBV18 to TRBJ2-3, with D tentatively TRBD1 (5 bases). V lost 5 bases to trimming and J lost 6 bases, with 15 bases between them. Germline CDR1 KGHSH, CDR2 LQKENI. This CDR3 comprises 14 residues. CDR3 DNA sequence: TGTGCCAGCTCAAGCCAGGGTGGCATGGATACGCAGTATTTT. Translation: CASSSQGGMDTQYF.

This clone was detected only once. The rearrangement links TRBV4-1 to TRBJ2-7; TRBD1 agrees at 8 bases. CDR3 size: 16 residues. Trimming took 1 base from V and 2 from J; bases not matched to a gene: 7. The germline V gene encodes CDR1 MGHRA and CDR2 YSYEKL. The CDR3 DNA reads as TGCGCCAGCAGCCAAGCCCCTGGACAGGGAACCTACGAGCAGTACTTC. Protein product: CASSQAPGQGTYEQYF.

Many counts were recorded for this clone. The chain carries TRBV10-3 and TRBJ1-2; 9 bases map to TRBD1. CDR1 ENHRY and CDR2 SYGVKD come from the germline V gene. CDR3 size: 13 residues. Trimming cost V 8 bases and J 8 bases; bases outside gene matches: 9. CDR3: CAIVPGQGRGYTF. CDR3 coding DNA: TGTGCCATCGTCCCGGGACAGGGCCGGGGCTACACCTTC.

This rearrangement joins TRBV5-1 to TRBJ2-3, with D perhaps given as TRBD1 or TRBD2 (5 bases each). This CDR3 comprises 14 residues. Trimming removed 0 bases from V and 6 bases from J, with 11 bases in between. Germline V gives CDR1 SGHRS, CDR2 YFSETQ. The CDR3 protein is CASSLEGTGDTQYF. CDR3 coding DNA: TGCGCCAGCAGCTTGGAGGGGACCGGGGATACGCAGTATTTT.

The chain combines TRBV11-2 with TRBJ1-6; TRBD1 aligns across 8 bases. The V and J ends lost 5 bases and 6 bases, in that order; junction bases with no gene match: 6. CDR3 length: 15 amino acids. The germline CDR1 and CDR2 sequences are SGHAT and FQNNGV. CDR3 sequence (DNA): TGTGCCAGCAGCCCAAACGGACAGGGTAATTCACCCCTCCACTTT. Translating gives CASSPNGQGNSPLHF.

The CDR3 DNA is TGTGCCAGCAGCTTAGGGGGGGTTGGGAATGAGCAGTTCTTC. This gives the protein CASSLGGVGNEQFF. This sequence joins TRBV11-2 and TRBJ2-1, with D possibly matching TRBD2 (6 bases). Germline V gene sequence: CDR1 SGHAT, CDR2 FQNNGV. The CDR3 is 14 amino acids. Trimming removed 1 base at V and 7 bases at J, with 11 bases between.

This chain connects TRBV4-1 to TRBJ2-3, with D perhaps matching TRBD1 (6 bases). The germline CDR1 and CDR2 sequences are MGHRA and YSYEKL. V shed 1 base and J shed 2 bases, with 13 bases lying between them. The length of the CDR3 is 16 residues. CDR3 sequence: CASSQAGQIYTDTQYF. For the CDR3, the DNA is TGCGCCAGCAGCCAAGCAGGACAGATTTACACAGATACGCAGTATTTT.

The rearrangement links TRBV6-5 to TRBJ1-4, with no clear D. The CDR3 contains 13 residues. The germline V gene has CDR1 MNHEY and CDR2 SVGAGI. V lost 3 bases to trimming and J lost 5 bases, with 7 bases between them. CDR3 residues: CASSYETNEKLFF. CDR3 coding DNA: TGTGCCAGCAGTTATGAAACAAATGAAAAACTGTTTTTT.

The chain recombines TRBV11-3 with TRBJ2-3, with D perhaps TRBD2 (6 bases). The CDR3 spans 11 residues. Germline-derived CDR1 and CDR2 are SGHNT and YENEEA. The ends were cut back, 7 bases at V and 9 bases at J, with 11 bases in the middle. CDR3 loop: CASKEGGTQYF. As DNA, the CDR3 is TGTGCCAGCAAAGAGGGAGGCACGCAGTATTTT. Full variable domain (missing parts from reference TRBV11-3 and TRBJ2-3): EAGVVQSPRYKIIEKKQPVAFWCNPISGHNTLYWYLQNLGQGPELLIRYENEEAVDDSQLPKDRFSAERLKGVDSTLKIQPAELGDSAVYLCASKEGGTQYFGPGTRLTVL.

The chain joins TRBV19 to TRBJ2-2; D is perhaps TRBD1 (6 bases). Germline assignment: CDR1 LNHDA and CDR2 SQIVND (reference sequence). There are 13 residues in the CDR3. Trimming shortened V by 9 bases and J by 4 bases, and 12 bases separated the two germline ends. The DNA for the CDR3 is TGTGCCAGCCGGCAGGGGTCCACCGGGGAGCTGTTTTTT. Translation: CASRQGSTGELFF.

V and J are TRBV6-1 and TRBJ2-5, with 8 bases identical to TRBD2. CDR1 and CDR2 (germline): MNHNS, SASEGT. V shed 2 bases, J shed 6 bases, and the junction held 5 bases outside the gene matches. The CDR3 contains 14 residues. The CDR3 is CASSERGGAQTQYF. Here the CDR3 DNA reads TGTGCCAGCAGTGAACGGGGGGGCGCGCAGACCCAGTACTTC.

This clone was found once. This chain uses TRBV7-2 with TRBJ2-5; D is uncertain. The CDR3 covers 12 residues. The V gene lost 3 bases and the J gene lost 6 bases, with 8 bases spanning the gap. Germline CDR1 is SGHTA and CDR2 is FQGNSA. The CDR3 is CASSFTPKTQYF. CDR3 DNA sequence: TGTGCCAGCAGCTTTACCCCCAAGACCCAGTACTTC.

CDR3 loop: CSVDSQAGEETQYF. The DNA of the CDR3 is TGCAGCGTTGACTCTCAGGCGGGGGAAGAGACCCAGTACTTC. The V gene is TRBV29-1, the J gene TRBJ2-5, with 7 bases fitting TRBD2. The CDR3 is 14 residues long. Per the germline V gene, CDR1 is SQVTM and CDR2 is ANQGSEA. The trim removed 3 bases at V and 3 bases at J, leaving 7 bases unmatched.

The rearrangement uses TRBV28 and TRBJ1-2, with D unresolved. Trimming shortened V by 8 bases and J by 5 bases, and 9 bases separated the two germline ends. CDR3 size: 11 residues. Germline-derived CDR1 and CDR2 are MDHEN and SYDVKM. The DNA for the CDR3 is TGTGCCAGCGGGTCGGGATATGGCTACACCTTC. This gives the protein CASGSGYGYTF.

This clone was detected only a few times. The V gene is TRBV19, the J gene TRBJ2-5; TRBD2 matches 11 bases. This CDR3 is 16 amino acids long. Germline V gene data show CDR1 as LNHDA and CDR2 as SQIVND (reference sequence). J was trimmed by 5 bases and V by 3 bases; bases with no gene match: 8. CDR3 residues: CASSMWPSGGRETQYF. The CDR3 DNA sequence: TGTGCCAGTAGTATGTGGCCTAGCGGGGGGAGGGAGACCCAGTACTTC.

V and J are TRBV7-2 and TRBJ2-5; D perhaps matches TRBD2 (7 bases). This CDR3 is built from 14 residues. Germline V gene data show CDR1 as SGHTA and CDR2 as FQGNSA. The V gene lost 1 base and the J gene lost 5 bases, with 11 bases spanning the gap. The CDR3 DNA is TGTGCCAGCAGCTTAGGCGGGGGCCGGGAGACCCAGTACTTC. Translation: CASSLGGGRETQYF. The whole variable domain, remainder taken from reference TRBV7-2 and TRBJ2-5, is GAGVSQSPSNKVTEKGKDVELRCDPISGHTALYWYRQSLGQGLEFLIYFQGNSAPDKSGLPSDRFSAERTGGSVSTLTIQRTQQEDSAVYLCASSLGGGRETQYFGPGTRLLVL.

This chain joins TRBV28 and TRBJ2-3; D is unclear. V was trimmed by 7 bases and J by 1 base, leaving 15 bases between them. The CDR3 extends over 15 amino acids. The germline V gene has CDR1 MDHEN and CDR2 SYDVKM. As DNA, the CDR3 is TGTGCCAGCACTAAGGAGTTAGTTGGCACAGATACGCAGTATTTT. This translates into CASTKELVGTDTQYF. Using reference TRBV28 and TRBJ2-3 for the parts outside the CDR3, the full variable domain is DVKVTQSSRYLVKRTGEKVFLECVQDMDHENMFWYRQDPGLGLRLIYFSYDVKMKEKGDIPEGYSVSREKKERFSLILESASTNQTSMYLCASTKELVGTDTQYFGPGTRLTVL.

The V call is TRBV28, the J call TRBJ1-6; no clear D. Germline V CDR1 and CDR2: MDHEN, SYDVKM. The germline V and J ends were trimmed by 1 base and 11 bases, with 18 bases remaining between them. This CDR3 comprises 16 residues. CDR3 residues: CASSLLALRNSTPLHF. CDR3 in DNA: TGTGCCAGCAGTTTATTGGCACTCCGGAATTCTACACCCCTCCACTTT.